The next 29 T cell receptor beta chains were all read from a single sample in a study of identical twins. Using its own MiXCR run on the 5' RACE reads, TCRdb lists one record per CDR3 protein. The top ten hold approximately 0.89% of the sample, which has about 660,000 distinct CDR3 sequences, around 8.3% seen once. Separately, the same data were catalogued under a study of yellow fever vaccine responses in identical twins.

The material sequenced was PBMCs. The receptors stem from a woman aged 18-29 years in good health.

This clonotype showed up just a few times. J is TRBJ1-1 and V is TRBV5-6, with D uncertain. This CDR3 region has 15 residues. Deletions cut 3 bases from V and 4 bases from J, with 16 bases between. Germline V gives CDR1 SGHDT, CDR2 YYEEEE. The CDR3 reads CASSWEEGVRTEAFF. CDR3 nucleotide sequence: TGTGCCAGCAGCTGGGAAGAAGGTGTGCGCACTGAAGCTTTCTTT.

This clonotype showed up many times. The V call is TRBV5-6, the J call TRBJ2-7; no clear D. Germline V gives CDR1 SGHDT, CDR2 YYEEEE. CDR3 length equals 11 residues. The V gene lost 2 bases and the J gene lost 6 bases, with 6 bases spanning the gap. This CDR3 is CASSLNLEQYF. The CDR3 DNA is TGTGCCAGCAGCTTAAACCTCGAGCAGTACTTC.

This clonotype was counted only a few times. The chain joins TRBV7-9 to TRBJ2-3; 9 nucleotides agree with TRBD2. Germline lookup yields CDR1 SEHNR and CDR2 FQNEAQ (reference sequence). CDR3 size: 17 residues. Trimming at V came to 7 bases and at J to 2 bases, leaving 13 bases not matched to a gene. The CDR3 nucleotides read TGTGCCAGCACCCCACTCCCCCCTAGCGGGGTCACAGATACGCAGTATTTT. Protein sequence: CASTPLPPSGVTDTQYF.

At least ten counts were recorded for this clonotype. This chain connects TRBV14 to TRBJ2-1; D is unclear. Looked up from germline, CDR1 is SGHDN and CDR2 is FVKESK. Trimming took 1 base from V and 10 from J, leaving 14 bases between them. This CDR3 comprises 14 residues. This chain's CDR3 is CASSQAAPVGEQFF. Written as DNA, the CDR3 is TGTGCCAGCAGCCAAGCCGCCCCGGTCGGGGAGCAGTTCTTC.

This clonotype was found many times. The CDR3 DNA sequence: TGCAGTGCTTCCAGCGATCTAGCGGGGGGGCCGGATACGCAGTATTTT. Its protein product is CSASSDLAGGPDTQYF. The chain carries TRBV20-1 and TRBJ2-3; TRBD2 matches 12 bases. CDR3 length: 16 amino acids. Germline trimming cut 5 bases from V and 6 bases from J; bases unmatched to any gene: 12. Germline V gene sequence: CDR1 DFQATT, CDR2 SNEGSKA (reference sequence).

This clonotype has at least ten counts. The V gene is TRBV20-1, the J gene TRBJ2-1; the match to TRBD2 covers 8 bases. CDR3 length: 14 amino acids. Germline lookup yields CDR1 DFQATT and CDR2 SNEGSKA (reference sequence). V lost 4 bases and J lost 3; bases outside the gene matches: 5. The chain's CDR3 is CSATPGGDYNEQFF. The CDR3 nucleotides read TGCAGTGCTACCCCGGGGGGGGACTACAATGAGCAGTTCTTC.

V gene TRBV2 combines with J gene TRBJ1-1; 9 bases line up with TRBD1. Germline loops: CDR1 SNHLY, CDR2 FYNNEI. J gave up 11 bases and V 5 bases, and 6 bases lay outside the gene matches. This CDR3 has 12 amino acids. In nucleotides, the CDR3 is TGTGCCAGCAGTTATGACAGGGGGATCGCTTTCTTT. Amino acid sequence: CASSYDRGIAFF.

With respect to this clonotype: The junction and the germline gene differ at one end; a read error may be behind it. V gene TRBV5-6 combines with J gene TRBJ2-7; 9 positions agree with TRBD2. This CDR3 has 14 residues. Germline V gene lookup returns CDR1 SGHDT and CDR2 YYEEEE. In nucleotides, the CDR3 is TGTGCCATCAGCCGCGGGGGGGCCGATTACGAGCAGTACTTC. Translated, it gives CAISRGGADYEQYF.

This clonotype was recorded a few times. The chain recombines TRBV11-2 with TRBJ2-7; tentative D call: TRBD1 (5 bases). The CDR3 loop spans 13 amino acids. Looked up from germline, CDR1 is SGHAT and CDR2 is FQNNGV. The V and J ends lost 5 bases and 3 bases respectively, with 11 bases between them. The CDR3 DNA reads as TGTGCCAGCAGCCCCGGACAAGACTACGAGCAGTACTTC. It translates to CASSPGQDYEQYF.

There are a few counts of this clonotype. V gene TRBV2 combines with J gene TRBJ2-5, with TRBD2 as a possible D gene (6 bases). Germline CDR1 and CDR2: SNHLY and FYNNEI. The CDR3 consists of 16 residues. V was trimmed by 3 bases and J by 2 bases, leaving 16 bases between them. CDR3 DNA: TGTGCCAGCAGTGACGAGGCTAGCGAGTGGCAAGAGACCCAGTACTTC. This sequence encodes CASSDEASEWQETQYF.

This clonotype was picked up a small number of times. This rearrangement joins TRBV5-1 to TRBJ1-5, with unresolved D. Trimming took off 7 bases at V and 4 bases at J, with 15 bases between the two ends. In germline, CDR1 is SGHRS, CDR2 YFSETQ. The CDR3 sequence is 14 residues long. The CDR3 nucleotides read TGCGCCAGCGCTTTGGGTTGGCCGAATCAGCCCCAGCATTTT. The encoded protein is CASALGWPNQPQHF.

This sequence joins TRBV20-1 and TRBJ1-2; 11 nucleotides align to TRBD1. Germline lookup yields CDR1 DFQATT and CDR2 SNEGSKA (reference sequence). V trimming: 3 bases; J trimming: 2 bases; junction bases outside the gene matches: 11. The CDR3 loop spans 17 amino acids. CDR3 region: CSARGQGVHPINYGYTF. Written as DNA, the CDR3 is TGCAGTGCTAGGGGACAGGGGGTACATCCGATCAACTATGGCTACACCTTC.

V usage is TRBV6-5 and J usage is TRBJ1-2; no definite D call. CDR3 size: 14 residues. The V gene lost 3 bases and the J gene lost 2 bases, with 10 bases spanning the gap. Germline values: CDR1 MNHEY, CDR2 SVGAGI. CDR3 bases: TGTGCCAGCAGTTATGGTATGCAGAACTATGGCTACACCTTC. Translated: CASSYGMQNYGYTF.

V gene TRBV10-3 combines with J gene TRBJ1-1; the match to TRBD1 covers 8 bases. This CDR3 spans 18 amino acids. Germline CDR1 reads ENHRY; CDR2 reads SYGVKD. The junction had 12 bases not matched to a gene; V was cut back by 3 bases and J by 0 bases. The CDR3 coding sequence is TGTGCCATCAGTGATCGGGGGACAGGACGTCTGATGAACACTGAAGCTTTCTTT. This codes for CAISDRGTGRLMNTEAFF.

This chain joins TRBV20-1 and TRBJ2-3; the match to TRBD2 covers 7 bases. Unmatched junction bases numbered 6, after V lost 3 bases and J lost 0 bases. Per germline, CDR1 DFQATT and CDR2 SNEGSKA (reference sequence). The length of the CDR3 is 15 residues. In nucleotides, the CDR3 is TGCAGTGCTAGTAGGGCGGGGGTTAGCACAGATACGCAGTATTTT. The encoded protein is CSASRAGVSTDTQYF.

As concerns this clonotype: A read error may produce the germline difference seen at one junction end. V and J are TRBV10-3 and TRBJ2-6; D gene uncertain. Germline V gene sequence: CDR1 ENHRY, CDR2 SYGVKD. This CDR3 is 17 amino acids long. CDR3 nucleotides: TGTGCCAGCAGTGAGTCTGGCAGATTCTCTGGGGCCAACGTCCTGACTTTC. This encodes CASSESGRFSGANVLTF.

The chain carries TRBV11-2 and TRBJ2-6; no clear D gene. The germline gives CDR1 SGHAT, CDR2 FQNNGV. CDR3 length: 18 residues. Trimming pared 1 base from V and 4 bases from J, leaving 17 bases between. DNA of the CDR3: TGTGCCAGCAGCTTAGTGGGTGGGGATACCACGGGGGCCAACGTCCTGACTTTC. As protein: CASSLVGGDTTGANVLTF.

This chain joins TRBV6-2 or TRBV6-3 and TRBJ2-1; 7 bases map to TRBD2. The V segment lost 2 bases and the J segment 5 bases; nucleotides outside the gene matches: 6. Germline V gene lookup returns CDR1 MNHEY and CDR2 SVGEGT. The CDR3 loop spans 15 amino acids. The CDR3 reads CASSYGRERNNEQFF. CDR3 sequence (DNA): TGTGCCAGCAGTTACGGGCGGGAGCGGAACAATGAGCAGTTCTTC.

CDR3 in DNA: TGTGCCAGCACCCAGACCAAAGTGGCTGAAGCTTTCTTT. This gives the protein CASTQTKVAEAFF. The V gene is TRBV28, the J gene TRBJ1-1; D is unresolved. The CDR3 is made up of 13 amino acids. V lost 7 bases and J 6 bases, leaving 15 bases between the germline ends. Germline CDR1 MDHEN, CDR2 SYDVKM. Variable domain in full (rest from reference TRBV28 and TRBJ1-1): DVKVTQSSRYLVKRTGEKVFLECVQDMDHENMFWYRQDPGLGLRLIYFSYDVKMKEKGDIPEGYSVSREKKERFSLILESASTNQTSMYLCASTQTKVAEAFFGQGTRLTVV.

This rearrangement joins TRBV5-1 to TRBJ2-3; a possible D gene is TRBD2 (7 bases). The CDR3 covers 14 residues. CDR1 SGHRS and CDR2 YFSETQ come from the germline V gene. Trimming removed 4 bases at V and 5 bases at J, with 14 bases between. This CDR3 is CASSTGTTGDTQYF. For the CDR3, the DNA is TGCGCCAGCAGCACAGGGACTACGGGAGATACGCAGTATTTT.

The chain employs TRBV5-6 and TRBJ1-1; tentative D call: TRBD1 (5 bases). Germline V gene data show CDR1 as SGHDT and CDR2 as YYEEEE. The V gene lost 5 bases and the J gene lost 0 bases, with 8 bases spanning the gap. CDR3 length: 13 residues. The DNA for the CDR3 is TGTGCCAGCAGTCACAGGTTGAACACTGAAGCTTTCTTT. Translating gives CASSHRLNTEAFF.

The CDR3 DNA sequence: TGTGCCAGCAACCAGGGACAGCCGAACACTGAAGCTTTCTTT. Protein sequence: CASNQGQPNTEAFF. The chain employs TRBV12-3 or TRBV12-4 and TRBJ1-1, with TRBD1 identical over 7 bases. Losses at the gene ends were 7 bases for V and 1 base for J; bases not matched to a gene: 6. This CDR3 contains 14 residues.

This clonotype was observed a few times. The CDR3, as DNA: TGTGCCAGCACTATAGGAGTATCCCCCGGGGAGCTGTTTTTT. It yields the protein CASTIGVSPGELFF. V is TRBV12-3 or TRBV12-4 and J is TRBJ2-2; no definite D call. The V and J ends lost 7 bases and 6 bases respectively, with 15 bases between them. This CDR3 region has 14 residues.

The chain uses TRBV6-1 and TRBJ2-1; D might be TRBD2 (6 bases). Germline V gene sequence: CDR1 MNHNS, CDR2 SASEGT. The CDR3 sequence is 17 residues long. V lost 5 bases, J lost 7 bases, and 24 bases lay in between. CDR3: CASSPREWGGSRNEQFF. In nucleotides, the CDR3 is TGTGCCAGCAGTCCCCGCGAATGGGGAGGAAGTAGGAATGAGCAGTTCTTC.

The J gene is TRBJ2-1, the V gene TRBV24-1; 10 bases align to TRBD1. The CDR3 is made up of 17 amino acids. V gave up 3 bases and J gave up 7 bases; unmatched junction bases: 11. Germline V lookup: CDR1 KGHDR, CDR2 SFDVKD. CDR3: CATSDQRPGQGLNEQFF. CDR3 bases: TGTGCCACCAGTGATCAGAGACCGGGACAGGGGCTAAATGAGCAGTTCTTC.

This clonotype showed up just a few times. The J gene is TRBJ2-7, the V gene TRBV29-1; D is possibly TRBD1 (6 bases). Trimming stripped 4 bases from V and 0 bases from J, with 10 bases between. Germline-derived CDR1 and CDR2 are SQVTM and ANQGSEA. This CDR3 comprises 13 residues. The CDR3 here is CSVVGTSSYEQYF. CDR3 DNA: TGCAGCGTTGTTGGGACATCCTCCTACGAGCAGTACTTC.

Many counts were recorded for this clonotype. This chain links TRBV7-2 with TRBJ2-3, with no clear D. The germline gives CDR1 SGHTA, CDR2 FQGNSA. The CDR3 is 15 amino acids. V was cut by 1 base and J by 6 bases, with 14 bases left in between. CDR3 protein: CASSLEGRAVDTQYF. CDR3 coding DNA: TGTGCCAGCAGCTTAGAGGGTAGGGCGGTGGATACGCAGTATTTT.

The CDR3 region is CASRQGGSYNEQFF. The CDR3 nucleotides are TGTGCCAGCAGGCAAGGGGGGTCCTACAATGAGCAGTTCTTC. V and J are TRBV12-3 or TRBV12-4 and TRBJ2-1; D is possibly TRBD1 or TRBD2 (6 bases each). The V end lost 6 bases, the J end lost 1 base, and 10 bases lay between the germline ends. The CDR3 loop spans 14 amino acids.

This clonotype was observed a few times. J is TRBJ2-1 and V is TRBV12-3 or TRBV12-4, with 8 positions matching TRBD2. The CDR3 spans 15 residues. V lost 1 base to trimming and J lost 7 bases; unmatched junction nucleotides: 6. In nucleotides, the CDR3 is TGTGCCAGCAGTTTAGGAGCGGGAGTAATTAATGAGCAGTTCTTC. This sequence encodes CASSLGAGVINEQFF.